Only one count was recorded for the clone carrying this TCR beta chain. What it binds is unknown. Repertoires were generated with immunoSEQ multiplex PCR, while TCRdb's copy carries only in-frame clones and drops some. The sample yields about 2.5 million clones, roughly 90% seen once. This sample is drawn from a study of shared clonotypes between healthy human individuals. Study information: The donor pool was made up of a couple of women and three men aged 18 to 49.

Study-wide results and limits: Memory subsets generally showed lower estimated richness than naive subsets. Rarefaction demonstrated incomplete sorted-subset sequencing despite large depth.

V lost 7 bases, J lost 3 bases, and 17 bases lay in between. The CDR3 covers 15 residues. Germline-derived CDR1 and CDR2 are MNHNS and SASEGT. CD45RA+ naive and CD45RA-negative memory subsets were separated from CD4+ cells. The clonotype originates from a man aged 18 to 29 in good health. Some clones in this sample may be carry-over from other donors' samples. The rearrangement links TRBV6-1 to TRBJ2-3; D tentatively reads TRBD1 or TRBD2 (5 bases each). The source material was naive CD4+ T cells from PBMCs. Subset given: CD45RA+ positively selected. This CDR3 is CASTRTGTKTDTQYF. CDR3 nucleotides: TGTGCCAGCACCCGAACCGGGACGAAGACAGATACGCAGTATTTT.